Ten or more counts support the clone carrying this TCR beta chain. Antigen: not known. The authors deemed Graves' hyperthyroidism stable absent ophthalmopathy progression within 18 months. In patients aged 18 to 65, hyperthyroidism was newly diagnosed, with duration under 2 months. These data originate in a study of T cells in Graves' hyperthyroidism and ophthalmopathy. Study-level results: Blood held most thyroid clonotypes expanded above 0.001 frequency. The model's output predicted ophthalmopathy at a median of 6.5 months prior to onset.

Germline CDR1 reads MNHEY; CDR2 reads SMNVEV (reference sequence). The V end was cut by 2 bases, the J end by 1 base, with 5 bases between. The CDR3 covers 13 residues. It was RNA transcripts that yielded the amplified TCR beta CDR3 regions. Primed by the HTBI set, a first-round RT-PCR was run on the TCR CDR3. From the multiplex PCR reads, TCRdb called clonotypes with MiXCR, one entry per CDR3 protein. The sample has about 350,000 distinct CDR3 sequences, approximately 13% seen once. The sequencing sample was made of blood. This TCR was recovered from a woman in her 30s with Graves' hyperthyroidism. The chain couples TRBV27 to TRBJ2-5; no clear D gene. The CDR3 bases are TGTGCCAGCAGTTTACTAAGCCAAGAGACCCAGTACTTC. Its translation is CASSLLSQETQYF.